A single T cell receptor (beta chain) is shown here with its context. The CDR3 runs to 16 residues. In germline, CDR1 is SGHRS, CDR2 YFSETQ. The V and J ends lost 4 bases and 7 bases respectively, with 23 bases between them. These data come from a study of cytotoxic CD8 clonotypes in ibrutinib-treated CLL. Sequencing used immunoSEQ multiplex PCR; TCRdb keeps in-frame clones, though not all of them. The sample has 110,000 to 150,000 clones, about 80% seen once; the top ten hold 5% to 5.5%. This TCR was recovered from a human donor with chronic lymphocytic leukemia. The input for sequencing was PBMCs, taken after 24 months of ibrutinib treatment. The V and J genes are TRBV5-1 and TRBJ2-5, with a tentative D call TRBD2 (5 bases). The CDR3 DNA reads TGCGCCAGCAGCAGTACGGACTTCCCGAAAGAGCGGACCCAGTACTTC. Translation: CASSSTDFPKERTQYF.